Sequencing of this T cell receptor beta chain was carried out in a study of T-cell reconstitution after alpha-beta-depleted transplantation in children. Whole-study findings and limits: About two months after transplant, alpha-beta T cells reportedly came from several hundred expanded graft clones.

This clonotype showed up just a few times. What it recognizes is unknown. The CDR3 consists of 13 residues. CDR1 and CDR2 (germline): LNHNV, YYDKDF (reference sequence). V lost 1 base to trimming and J lost 2 bases, with 4 bases between them. A library of TCRbeta sequences, prepared with unique molecular identifiers, was generated. TCRdb independently ran MiXCR on the PCR reads; one entry per CDR3 protein. The table includes 95,000 to 150,000 distinct CDR3 sequences, 23% detected once. The clonotype originates from a male patient aged 2-15 years who had a stem cell transplant for chronic granulomatous disease, so the T cells may come from the graft donor. V is TRBV15 and J is TRBJ2-3, with no clear D. The starting material was PBMCs, mostly from graft donor cells, obtained 180 days after TCRalphabeta/CD19-depleted stem cell transplant. CDR3 in DNA: TGTGCCACCAGCAGAGTATTCACAGATACGCAGTATTTT. Protein: CATSRVFTDTQYF.